The 30 T cell receptor beta chains below come from one sample, sequenced in a study of shared clonotypes between healthy human individuals. Clones were sequenced by immunoSEQ multiplex PCR, and TCRdb holds only the in-frame ones, with some missing. The data hold about 750,000 clones, with about 92% observed a single time. CD8 cells regarded as naive lacked CD45RO, were positively chosen for CCR7, and omitted terminally differentiated effector memory CD45RA+ cells. Sequencing was performed on naive CD8+ T cells sorted from blood. These receptors were obtained from a man aged 30 to 39 in good health.

DNA for the CDR3: TGTGCCAGCAGTTTATTGAATCCGGGTGCCAACTATGGCTACACCTTC. Its translation: CASSLLNPGANYGYTF. The rearrangement uses TRBV28 and TRBJ1-2, with D uncertain. There are 16 residues in the CDR3. Germline V gene sequence: CDR1 MDHEN, CDR2 SYDVKM. The V and J ends lost 1 base and 2 bases respectively, with 14 bases between them.

The V call is TRBV5-4, the J call TRBJ2-7; D is undetermined. The CDR3 sequence is 13 residues long. From germline, CDR1 is SGHNT and CDR2 YYREEE (reference sequence). Deletions cut 4 bases from V and 1 base from J, with 9 bases between. The CDR3 here is CASSPDTSYEQYF. CDR3 in DNA: TGTGCCAGCAGCCCCGACACTTCCTACGAGCAGTACTTC.

The V gene is TRBV11-3, the J gene TRBJ2-1; D not certain. This CDR3 has 12 residues. Germline V lookup: CDR1 SGHNT, CDR2 YENEEA. Trimming stripped 6 bases from V and 6 bases from J, with 9 bases between. In DNA, the CDR3 is TGTGCCAGCAGTGGCGCAGTCAATGAGCAGTTCTTC. Residues: CASSGAVNEQFF.

The chain uses TRBV6-6 and TRBJ1-3; 7 positions match TRBD1. Germline values: CDR1 MNHNY, CDR2 SVGAGI (reference sequence). The CDR3 consists of 14 residues. Germline trimming cut 6 bases from V and 1 base from J; bases unmatched to any gene: 3. CDR3 coding DNA: TGTGCCAGCAGCCCAGGGGGGTCTGGAAACACCATATATTTT. It codes for CASSPGGSGNTIYF.

The J gene is TRBJ2-3, the V gene TRBV4-2, with D maybe TRBD1 (7 bases). Trimming cost V 0 bases and J 2 bases, with 12 bases left between them. The CDR3 consists of 16 residues. CDR1 is LGHNA, CDR2 YNFKEQ, per germline. For the CDR3, the DNA is TGTGCCAGCAGCCAAGAGGGGGGACAGTACACAGATACGCAGTATTTT. This sequence encodes CASSQEGGQYTDTQYF.

This clone came up once. The chain is built from TRBV9 and TRBJ2-2; unclear D gene. The V gene's germline CDR1 is SGDLS and CDR2 YYNGEE. With 4 bases removed from V and 2 bases from J, the gap between germline ends came to 12 bases. CDR3 length equals 15 residues. This chain's CDR3 is CASSKDRANTGELFF. CDR3 nucleotides: TGTGCCAGCAGCAAAGACCGGGCTAACACCGGGGAGCTGTTTTTT.

V and J are TRBV11-2 and TRBJ2-5; 9 bases align to TRBD1. Per germline, CDR1 SGHAT and CDR2 FQNNGV. With V trimmed by 2 bases and J by 5 bases, 3 bases remained unmatched. The CDR3 has 14 residues. The CDR3 DNA reads TGTGCCAGCAGCTTAAACGACAGGGGGGAGACCCAGTACTTC. This sequence encodes CASSLNDRGETQYF.

The chain combines TRBV6-1 with TRBJ1-1, with TRBD1 as a possible D gene (6 bases). V lost 1 base to trimming and J lost 2 bases, with 11 bases between them. The CDR3 is 15 residues long. Germline V gene data show CDR1 as MNHNS and CDR2 as SASEGT. CDR3 sequence (DNA): TGTGCCAGCAGTGAAGTTGGCAGGGGCAACACTGAAGCTTTCTTT. Residues: CASSEVGRGNTEAFF.

The chain combines TRBV21-1 with TRBJ2-4. TRBV21-1 represents a pseudogene. The length of the CDR3 is 14 residues. DNA of the CDR3: TGTGCCAGCAGCGGGAATTTGGCCAAAAACATTCAGTACTTC. Amino acids: CASSGNLAKNIQYF.

A word on this clone: The same CDR3 also results from other DNA sequences found in this sample. The V call is TRBV27, the J call TRBJ2-3; D is unclear. Deletions cut 3 bases from V and 0 bases from J, with 4 bases between. The germline V gene encodes CDR1 MNHEY and CDR2 SMNVEV (reference sequence). CDR3 length: 13 residues. CDR3 DNA: TGTGCCAGCAGTTTCTTTAGCACAGATACGCAGTATTTT. Translated: CASSFFSTDTQYF.

The rearrangement joins TRBV7-9 to TRBJ2-3; TRBD1 agrees at 7 bases. This CDR3 contains 14 residues. CDR1 SEHNR and CDR2 FQNEAQ come from the germline V gene (reference sequence). V lost 5 bases and J lost 4; bases outside the gene matches: 6. The CDR3 DNA reads as TGTGCCAGCAGCCCCCGACAGGGACCAGATACGCAGTATTTT. Its translation is CASSPRQGPDTQYF.

V and J are TRBV19 and TRBJ2-1; TRBD2 matches at 8 bases. In germline, CDR1 is LNHDA, CDR2 SQIVND (reference sequence). CDR3 length equals 14 residues. The ends lost 7 bases at V and 8 bases at J; junction bases unmatched: 10. The CDR3 sequence is CASTFSGMRDEQFF. For the CDR3, the DNA is TGTGCCAGTACCTTTAGCGGGATGAGGGATGAGCAGTTCTTC.

The chain carries TRBV9 and TRBJ2-7; D may match TRBD1 or TRBD2 (5 bases each). The CDR3 totals 14 residues. Germline loops: CDR1 SGDLS, CDR2 YYNGEE. Between the trimmed V and J ends, which lost 3 bases and 7 bases, there was a span of 17 bases. CDR3 bases: TGTGCCAGCAGCGGTGCCGGGACCAAGGAGGAGCAGTACTTC. Amino acid sequence: CASSGAGTKEEQYF.

This chain uses TRBV27 with TRBJ2-1, with D perhaps TRBD1 (6 bases). The CDR3 is made up of 15 amino acids. Germline V lookup: CDR1 MNHEY, CDR2 SMNVEV (reference sequence). Trimming cost V 4 bases and J 10 bases, with 20 bases left between them. The CDR3 sequence is CASSSTQIKDREQFF. As DNA, the CDR3 is TGTGCCAGCAGTTCCACGCAAATCAAAGACAGGGAGCAGTTCTTC.

This clone appeared a few times. V gene TRBV6-4 combines with J gene TRBJ2-1, with 11 nucleotides matching TRBD2. Per the germline V gene, CDR1 is MRHNA and CDR2 is SNTAGT. Unmatched junction bases numbered 7, after V lost 3 bases and J lost 9 bases. CDR3 length: 15 residues. CDR3: CASSELAGERGEQFF. In DNA form, the CDR3 reads TGTGCCAGCAGTGAACTAGCGGGAGAGCGGGGTGAGCAGTTCTTC.

This CDR3 is CASSAAGTSPNEQYF. The CDR3 bases are TGCGCCAGCAGCGCTGCCGGGACTTCCCCTAACGAGCAGTACTTC. The chain couples TRBV4-1 to TRBJ2-7, with a weak D call TRBD2 (6 bases). V was shortened by 5 bases and J by 5 bases, with 19 bases between the two germline ends. Germline V gives CDR1 MGHRA, CDR2 YSYEKL. The CDR3 is made up of 15 amino acids.

The genes are TRBV27 and TRBJ1-5; D is perhaps TRBD1 (6 bases). The CDR3 totals 18 residues. Germline-derived CDR1 and CDR2 are MNHEY and SMNVEV (reference sequence). Trimming removed 2 bases from V and 12 bases from J, with 29 bases in between. This chain's CDR3 is CASSLRSGGGSERDVQHF. CDR3 in DNA: TGTGCCAGCAGTTTAAGATCAGGAGGGGGTTCGGAAAGGGACGTCCAGCATTTT.

This clone was detected only once. At one end, the junction sequence differs from germline, possibly due to a read error. V gene TRBV7-7 combines with J gene TRBJ2-7, with 7 nucleotides matching TRBD2. Per germline, CDR1 SSHAT and CDR2 FNYEAQ (reference sequence). This CDR3 contains 14 residues. CDR3: CASSPSGNNYEQYF. CDR3 nucleotides: TGTGCTAGCAGCCCCAGCGGGAACAACTACGAGCAGTACTTC.

This chain joins TRBV28 and TRBJ2-1; TRBD2 matches 9 bases. V lost 1 base, J lost 5 bases, and 9 bases stayed unmatched. Germline CDR1 is MDHEN and CDR2 is SYDVKM. The CDR3 contains 17 residues. The CDR3 spells CASSLSPTSGSNNEQFF. The CDR3 coding sequence is TGTGCCAGCAGTTTATCCCCGACTAGCGGAAGCAACAATGAGCAGTTCTTC.

The chain combines TRBV29-1 with TRBJ2-7; 9 positions agree with TRBD1. Looked up from germline, CDR1 is SQVTM and CDR2 is ANQGSEA. The V gene end was trimmed by 3 bases and the J gene end by 3 bases; junction bases not matched to a gene: 9. This CDR3 has 15 amino acids. The CDR3 sequence is CSVEGGDREGYEQYF. The CDR3 nucleotides read TGCAGCGTTGAGGGCGGGGACAGGGAAGGCTACGAGCAGTACTTC.

This chain links TRBV7-9 with TRBJ2-2, with a tentative D call TRBD2 (6 bases). Germline-derived CDR1 and CDR2 are SEHNR and FQNEAQ (reference sequence). V shed 6 bases and J shed 0 bases, with 14 bases lying between them. This CDR3 has 16 amino acids. DNA of the CDR3: TGTGCCAGCAGTTACACGGAGCGGGCGAACACCGGGGAGCTGTTTTTT. Encoded protein: CASSYTERANTGELFF.

V usage is TRBV9 and J usage is TRBJ2-1; D unclear. Trimming removed 4 bases at V and 6 bases at J, with 20 bases between. The CDR3 is 16 residues long. Looked up from germline, CDR1 is SGDLS and CDR2 is YYNGEE. CDR3 bases: TGTGCCAGCAGCTCCAACCCCACCAAACCTAGCAATGAGCAGTTCTTC. Its translation: CASSSNPTKPSNEQFF. The whole variable domain, filled in from reference TRBV9 and TRBJ2-1, reads DSGVTQTPKHLITATGQRVTLRCSPRSGDLSVYWYQQSLDQGLQFLIQYYNGEERAKGNILERFSAQQFPDLHSELNLSSLELGDSALYFCASSSNPTKPSNEQFFGPGTRLTVL.

V is TRBV18 and J is TRBJ2-2; the D gene is possibly TRBD2 (6 bases). Germline values: CDR1 KGHSH, CDR2 LQKENI. The length of the CDR3 is 18 residues. The V end was cut by 3 bases, the J end by 5 bases, with 22 bases between. The CDR3 DNA reads as TGTGCCAGCTCACCTCCCCCCGGGACGGAACTAGCAACCGGGGAGCTGTTTTTT. Its protein product is CASSPPPGTELATGELFF.

The rearrangement links TRBV9 to TRBJ2-1, with TRBD2 as a possible D gene (6 bases). With 0 bases removed from V and 8 bases from J, the gap between germline ends came to 15 bases. Germline V gene data show CDR1 as SGDLS and CDR2 as YYNGEE. The CDR3 covers 15 residues. The DNA for the CDR3 is TGTGCCAGCAGCGTAGATATGGGGGGTTACGATGAGCAGTTCTTC. This encodes CASSVDMGGYDEQFF.

The CDR3 DNA reads TGTGCCAGCAGCTTCCTTGGTTCGGTTGATGAGCAGTTCTTC. This codes for CASSFLGSVDEQFF. This chain joins TRBV7-2 and TRBJ2-1; D remains ambiguous. Trimming removed 3 bases at V and 8 bases at J, with 14 bases between. The CDR3 runs to 14 residues. In germline, CDR1 is SGHTA, CDR2 FQGNSA.

The J gene is TRBJ2-7, the V gene TRBV7-9; 8 nucleotides line up with TRBD1. Per germline, CDR1 SEHNR and CDR2 FQNEAQ (reference sequence). This CDR3 has 18 residues. Germline trimming cut 1 base from V and 2 bases from J; bases unmatched to any gene: 13. The DNA for the CDR3 is TGTGCCAGCAGCTTAGGGTGGACAGGGCTCCCTCTCACCTACGAGCAGTACTTC. As protein: CASSLGWTGLPLTYEQYF.

The chain employs TRBV29-1 and TRBJ2-7; 9 bases align to TRBD2. Trimming at V came to 4 bases and at J to 2 bases, leaving 6 bases not matched to a gene. This CDR3 is built from 14 residues. CDR1 is SQVTM, CDR2 ANQGSEA, per germline. CDR3: CSVVGGRATYEQYF. The CDR3 nucleotides are TGCAGCGTTGTCGGCGGGAGGGCCACCTACGAGCAGTACTTC.

The chain recombines TRBV7-6 with TRBJ2-7, with 10 bases aligning to TRBD2. The CDR3 spans 16 residues. Germline V gene sequence: CDR1 SGHVS, CDR2 FNYEAQ. V gave up 0 bases and J gave up 4 bases; unmatched junction bases: 6. The CDR3, as DNA: TGTGCCAGCAGCTTAGCCTGGACTAGCGGAGAATACGAGCAGTACTTC. It specifies CASSLAWTSGEYEQYF. Full variable domain (missing parts from reference TRBV7-6 and TRBJ2-7): GAGVSQSPRYKVTKRGQDVALRCDPISGHVSLYWYRQALGQGPEFLTYFNYEAQQDKSGLPNDRFSAERPEGSISTLTIQRTEQRDSAMYRCASSLAWTSGEYEQYFGPGTRLTVT.

This chain uses TRBV7-9 with TRBJ1-1, with D tentatively TRBD1 (6 bases). CDR1 and CDR2 from the germline V gene are SEHNR and FQNEAQ (reference sequence). V was cut by 6 bases and J by 0 bases, with 23 bases left in between. The CDR3 sequence is 18 residues long. CDR3 loop: CASSSRQALAFMNTEAFF. CDR3 nucleotide sequence: TGTGCCAGCAGTTCCCGACAGGCCTTGGCGTTCATGAACACTGAAGCTTTCTTT.

V is TRBV27 and J is TRBJ2-3, with 9 bases fitting TRBD2. V shed 7 bases, J shed 3 bases, and the junction held 2 bases outside the gene matches. The CDR3 has 13 amino acids. The V gene's germline CDR1 is MNHEY and CDR2 SMNVEV (reference sequence). CDR3: CASTSGTTDTQYF. CDR3 sequence (DNA): TGTGCCAGCACTAGCGGGACGACAGATACGCAGTATTTT.